Below, 30 T cell receptor beta chains from the same sample are listed, as sequenced in a study of T-cell memory formation after mild COVID-19. TCRdb processed the 5' RACE reads anew with MiXCR; each CDR3 protein has one entry. Of just over 60,000 distinct CDR3 sequences listed, about 9.4% were seen once; the top ten hold 1.1%. Input material: PBMCs or a T cell subset sorted from them (not recorded which). These receptors were collected from a man younger than 35 who had mild COVID-19 (a few samples of this study predate the infection). Cell type and time point are not known.

J is TRBJ1-4 and V is TRBV7-2, with D possibly matching TRBD1 (6 bases). Trimming pared 5 bases from V and 0 bases from J, leaving 16 bases between. Germline V lookup: CDR1 SGHTA, CDR2 FQGNSA. CDR3 length: 17 amino acids. CDR3 sequence (DNA): TGTGCCAGCAGCGCTCCCGGGACATTTGCAACTAATGAAAAACTGTTTTTT. It encodes CASSAPGTFATNEKLFF.

The chain recombines TRBV3-1 with TRBJ1-6, with TRBD1 identical over 7 bases. CDR3 length equals 15 residues. The germline V gene has CDR1 LGHDT and CDR2 YNNKEL (reference sequence). V lost 3 bases, J lost 10 bases, and 9 bases stayed unmatched. The CDR3 here is CASSQSTGSMSPLHF. CDR3 sequence (DNA): TGTGCCAGCAGCCAGTCGACAGGGTCTATGTCACCCCTCCACTTT.

The chain joins TRBV7-2 to TRBJ2-5; 12 bases are shared with TRBD2. Per germline, CDR1 SGHTA and CDR2 FQGNSA. V shed 5 bases and J 1 base; nucleotides not matched to a gene: 5. This CDR3 contains 16 residues. CDR3 DNA: TGTGCCAGCAGCCTTGGACTAGCGGGGAGCCAAGAGACCCAGTACTTC. Translating gives CASSLGLAGSQETQYF.

CDR3 DNA: TGCAGCGTGGCGGGGGCGCGCACCGGGGAGCTGTTTTTT. It is translated as CSVAGARTGELFF. The chain is built from TRBV29-1 and TRBJ2-2, with a weak D call TRBD2 (7 bases). Per germline, CDR1 SQVTM and CDR2 ANQGSEA. V lost 6 bases and J 4 bases, leaving 12 bases between the germline ends. The CDR3 is 13 residues long.

This clonotype occurred a few times. The chain couples TRBV5-1 to TRBJ2-3; D call uncertain. The CDR3 has 16 residues. CDR1 SGHRS and CDR2 YFSETQ come from the germline V gene. Trimming cost V 0 bases and J 2 bases, with 13 bases left between them. This chain's CDR3 is CASSLGAEYLTDTQYF. The CDR3 DNA reads as TGCGCCAGCAGCTTGGGGGCAGAATACCTCACAGATACGCAGTATTTT.

V gene TRBV24-1 combines with J gene TRBJ1-1; the D gene is possibly TRBD1 (5 bases). The CDR3 contains 14 residues. The germline CDR1 and CDR2 sequences are KGHDR and SFDVKD. V lost 5 bases, J lost 1 base, and 10 bases lay in between. Here the CDR3 reads CATSVAGKNTEAFF. In DNA form, the CDR3 reads TGTGCCACCAGTGTTGCAGGGAAGAACACTGAAGCTTTCTTT.

With respect to this clonotype: At one of its ends the junction is not consistent with the germline gene, which may arise from a read error. The genes are TRBV6-6 and TRBJ1-5; TRBD1 aligns across 7 bases. Germline loops: CDR1 MNHNY, CDR2 SVGAGI (reference sequence). There are 15 residues in the CDR3. The CDR3 DNA follows: TGTGCCAGCAGTTACGTGGGACAGTCATATCATCCCCAGCATTTT. It yields the protein CASSYVGQSYHPQHF.

This clonotype was picked up a small number of times. V usage is TRBV9 and J usage is TRBJ2-2; D call uncertain. The V and J ends lost 0 bases and 1 base respectively, with 10 bases between them. CDR1 and CDR2 from the germline V gene are SGDLS and YYNGEE. The CDR3 has 16 residues. CDR3 DNA sequence: TGTGCCAGCAGCGTAGGTGGGCACCAGAACACCGGGGAGCTGTTTTTT. This encodes CASSVGGHQNTGELFF.

This clonotype was observed at least ten times. V usage is TRBV12-3 or TRBV12-4 and J usage is TRBJ2-3; unclear D gene. The germline V and J ends were trimmed by 7 bases and 2 bases, with 10 bases remaining between them. The CDR3 contains 13 residues. The CDR3 DNA sequence: TGTGCCAGCATTAACAGTCACACAGATACGCAGTATTTT. This sequence encodes CASINSHTDTQYF.

This clonotype has just a few counts. This rearrangement joins TRBV5-1 to TRBJ2-5, with 8 bases that match TRBD1. After removal of 3 bases from V and 5 bases from J, the junction contained 3 bases not matched to a gene. Germline assignment: CDR1 SGHRS and CDR2 YFSETQ. This CDR3 is 13 amino acids long. The CDR3 DNA reads TGCGCCAGCAGCTCGGACAGGGTTGAGACCCAGTACTTC. Translation gives CASSSDRVETQYF.

The chain recombines TRBV19 with TRBJ1-5; D possibly corresponds to TRBD1 (6 bases). Trimming took off 3 bases at V and 7 bases at J, with 13 bases between the two ends. The CDR3 has 14 amino acids. The germline CDR1 and CDR2 sequences are LNHDA and SQIVND (reference sequence). CDR3 sequence: CASSIGQGNQPQHF. The CDR3 DNA reads as TGTGCCAGTAGTATCGGGCAGGGGAACCAGCCCCAGCATTTT.

In its sample, this clonotype was seen a few times. The V call is TRBV7-2, the J call TRBJ2-7, with a weak D call TRBD1 (6 bases). The V gene lost 5 bases and the J gene lost 0 bases, with 11 bases spanning the gap. Germline V gene lookup returns CDR1 SGHTA and CDR2 FQGNSA. The CDR3 is made up of 14 amino acids. The chain's CDR3 is CASSMDSLSYEQYF. Here the CDR3 DNA reads TGTGCCAGCAGCATGGACAGCCTCTCCTACGAGCAGTACTTC.

The genes are TRBV6-1 and TRBJ1-4, with TRBD1 as a possible D gene (5 bases). The CDR3 contains 16 residues. V lost 5 bases to trimming and J lost 8 bases, with 21 bases between them. Germline V gene data show CDR1 as MNHNS and CDR2 as SASEGT. The CDR3 region has the DNA TGTGCCAGCAGTCACGCCCTGGGGACTGTTGGAGAAAAACTGTTTTTT. Protein: CASSHALGTVGEKLFF.

This clonotype was seen a handful of times. As DNA, the CDR3 is TGTGCCAGCAGCATGGGGGCTAGCGGGGGAAATGAGCAGTTCTTC. This translates into CASSMGASGGNEQFF. This chain connects TRBV5-5 to TRBJ2-1; TRBD2 aligns across 10 bases. The germline V gene encodes CDR1 SGHKS and CDR2 YYEKEE (reference sequence). V lost 4 bases, J lost 7 bases, and 8 bases stayed unmatched. The CDR3 consists of 15 residues.

The chain recombines TRBV2 with TRBJ1-2; D gene ambiguous. Germline V gene data show CDR1 as SNHLY and CDR2 as FYNNEI. CDR3 length: 16 amino acids. Between the trimmed V and J ends, which lost 3 bases and 4 bases, there was a span of 18 bases. In DNA form, the CDR3 reads TGTGCCAGCAGTGACGTGGCAGCGGCGGGAGGCTATGGCTACACCTTC. Amino acid sequence: CASSDVAAAGGYGYTF.

The table lists this clonotype with a few counts. The chain combines TRBV12-5 with TRBJ2-4, with TRBD1 identical over 8 bases. In germline, CDR1 is LGHNT, CDR2 FRNRAP. This CDR3 is built from 16 residues. Unmatched junction bases numbered 7, after V lost 6 bases and J lost 0 bases. The CDR3 DNA reads as TGTGCTAGTGGATCGCAGGGGGCACTAGCCAAAAACATTCAGTACTTC. This sequence encodes CASGSQGALAKNIQYF. The whole variable domain, remainder taken from reference TRBV12-5 and TRBJ2-4, is DARVTQTPRHKVTEMGQEVTMRCQPILGHNTVFWYRQTMMQGLELLAYFRNRAPLDDSGMPKDRFSAEMPDATLATLKIQPSEPRDSAVYFCASGSQGALAKNIQYFGAGTRLSVL.

This chain connects TRBV7-6 to TRBJ2-5, with D possibly matching TRBD1 (6 bases). CDR1 is SGHVS, CDR2 FNYEAQ, per germline. Trimming removed 2 bases from V and 3 bases from J, with 10 bases in between. The CDR3 contains 14 residues. CDR3 protein: CASSLSRTEETQYF. As DNA, the CDR3 is TGTGCCAGCAGCTTATCTCGGACAGAAGAGACCCAGTACTTC.

This clonotype was picked up a small number of times. J is TRBJ1-5 and V is TRBV12-5; possibly TRBD1 for D (5 bases). The V gene's germline CDR1 is LGHNT and CDR2 FRNRAP. The CDR3 consists of 13 residues. V dropped 3 bases and J dropped 9 bases, with 12 bases sitting between them. The CDR3 spells CASGFESGLPQHF. The CDR3 nucleotides read TGTGCTAGTGGTTTCGAGTCAGGGCTGCCCCAGCATTTT.

In the case of this clonotype: The junction differs from germline at one of its ends, possibly a read error. The J gene is TRBJ2-5, the V gene TRBV7-9, with D uncertain. The CDR3 is made up of 13 amino acids. Germline CDR1 and CDR2: SEHNR and FQNEAQ (reference sequence). The CDR3 DNA reads TGTTCCAGCAGCCCGTATATGGGGGAGACCCAGTACTTC. As protein: CSSSPYMGETQYF.

This clonotype has ten or more counts. This chain uses TRBV6-1 with TRBJ2-1, with 9 bases fitting TRBD2. The CDR3 is made up of 14 amino acids. Trimming removed 5 bases from V and 4 bases from J; junction bases left unmatched: 3. Per the germline V gene, CDR1 is MNHNS and CDR2 is SASEGT. Here the CDR3 reads CASSKSGGYNEQFF. In DNA form, the CDR3 reads TGTGCCAGCAGTAAAAGCGGGGGGTACAATGAGCAGTTCTTC.

This clonotype was seen many times. The chain is built from TRBV7-2 and TRBJ1-6, with TRBD1 identical over 7 bases. The CDR3 is 12 amino acids. Looked up from germline, CDR1 is SGHTA and CDR2 is FQGNSA. J lost 11 bases, V lost 5 bases, and 3 bases had no gene match. Written as DNA, the CDR3 is TGTGCCAGCAGCATACAGGGGACACCCCTCCACTTT. It specifies CASSIQGTPLHF.

This clonotype has just a few counts. V and J are TRBV20-1 and TRBJ1-1; D might be TRBD1 (5 bases). This CDR3 has 13 residues. The germline gives CDR1 DFQATT, CDR2 SNEGSKA (reference sequence). V lost 6 bases and J 0 bases, leaving 11 bases between the germline ends. CDR3 protein: CSARDRMNTEAFF. In nucleotides, the CDR3 is TGCAGTGCCCGGGACCGAATGAACACTGAAGCTTTCTTT.

This sequence joins TRBV11-2 and TRBJ2-3; weak D call: TRBD2 (6 bases). Trimming left V 5 bases short and J 4 bases short, with 16 bases between. This CDR3 has 15 residues. Per germline, CDR1 SGHAT and CDR2 FQNNGV. The CDR3 DNA reads TGTGCCAGCAGCCCCCGGGGGAGGAGCCCAGATACGCAGTATTTT. Translated, it gives CASSPRGRSPDTQYF.

In its sample, this clonotype was seen a few times. This rearrangement joins TRBV12-3 or TRBV12-4 to TRBJ2-1; 9 positions match TRBD2. CDR3 length: 16 amino acids. V lost 3 bases to trimming and J lost 3 bases; unmatched junction nucleotides: 6. CDR3 protein: CASSFTGTSIYNEQFF. As DNA, the CDR3 is TGTGCCAGCAGTTTTACCGGGACTAGCATCTACAATGAGCAGTTCTTC.

The rearrangement links TRBV6-2 or TRBV6-3 to TRBJ2-2; no clear D. Trimming took 8 bases from V and 7 from J, leaving 11 bases between them. Germline V gene sequence: CDR1 MNHEY, CDR2 SVGEGT. There are 12 residues in the CDR3. The CDR3 protein is CASGNNYGELFF. The CDR3 DNA is TGTGCCAGCGGCAATAATTACGGGGAGCTGTTTTTT.

V is TRBV2 and J is TRBJ2-2; D remains unclear. V dropped 11 bases and J dropped 4 bases, with 17 bases sitting between them. This CDR3 has 14 residues. Germline V CDR1 and CDR2: SNHLY, FYNNEI. The CDR3 DNA sequence: TGTGCCGGACGGGCAGGTCTGGGCACCGGGGAGCTGTTTTTT. Encoded protein: CAGRAGLGTGELFF.

This clonotype was recorded a few times. This sequence joins TRBV4-3 and TRBJ1-3; D is unresolved. Germline loops: CDR1 LGHNA, CDR2 YSLEER. The CDR3 is 16 amino acids. Trimming left V 0 bases short and J 2 bases short, with 11 bases between. The CDR3 protein is CASSQDSQVAGNTIYF. CDR3 nucleotides: TGCGCCAGCAGCCAAGATTCGCAAGTGGCTGGAAACACCATATATTTT.

V and J are TRBV20-1 and TRBJ1-5; D uncertain. Trimming took 3 bases from V and 2 from J, leaving 11 bases between them. The CDR3 length is 14 residues. CDR1 and CDR2 (germline): DFQATT, SNEGSKA (reference sequence). Here the CDR3 reads CSAREALGNQPQHF. The CDR3 DNA reads TGCAGTGCTAGGGAGGCACTAGGCAATCAGCCCCAGCATTTT.

The rearrangement joins TRBV6-2 or TRBV6-3 to TRBJ2-3; D not resolved. Trimming stripped 6 bases from V and 1 base from J, with 5 bases between. The CDR3 is made up of 12 amino acids. The germline V gene encodes CDR1 MNHEY and CDR2 SVGEGT. In nucleotides, the CDR3 is TGTGCCAGCAGGAAAGGCACAGATACGCAGTATTTT. Protein product: CASRKGTDTQYF.

The rearrangement uses TRBV5-1 and TRBJ2-7; D unresolved. The CDR3 runs to 14 residues. Trimming pared 1 base from V and 4 bases from J, leaving 12 bases between. The germline CDR1 and CDR2 sequences are SGHRS and YFSETQ. CDR3 protein: CASSLRLSTYEQYV. The CDR3 region has the DNA TGCGCCAGCAGCTTGCGTCTCTCAACTTACGAGCAGTACGTC.